This TCR beta chain originates from a study of naive and memory T cell subsets. A UMI-containing oligonucleotide was joined by 3' ligation to the TCR cDNA template. Amplification of ligated cDNA took four PCR rounds with SP2 and nested alpha and beta constant primers. TCRdb ran MiXCR on the 5' RACE reads and lists one entry per CDR3 protein. The sample includes approximately 32,000 distinct CDR3 sequences, 16% of them seen just once. This clonotype was seen at least ten times. Its target is not known. General observations from the study: This RNA-based method may be sensitive to activation-related transcript changes.

CDR3 length equals 17 residues. V was clipped by 0 bases and J by 3 bases, with 17 bases between them. Germline V gene lookup returns CDR1 SQVTM and CDR2 ANQGSEA. This TCR came from a female donor in good health. V is TRBV29-1 and J is TRBJ2-2; TRBD1 might be the D (5 bases). The CDR3 coding sequence is TGCAGCGTTGAAGAAGTTCAGGGTAAAGGGTACACCGGGGAGCTGTTTTTT. This encodes CSVEEVQGKGYTGELFF.